The source of this T cell receptor beta chain is a study of shared clonotypes between healthy human individuals. Study at large: Donors consisted of two women and three men between 18 and 49.

The study, taken as a whole, reports: Incompleteness in sorted-subset sequencing, despite large depth, was shown by rarefaction.

About this clone itself: No antigen is known for it.

CDR3 size: 17 residues. The V and J ends lost 1 base and 8 bases, in that order; junction bases with no gene match: 13. Germline CDR1 reads SGDLS; CDR2 reads YYNGEE. Into CD45RA+ naive and CD45RA-negative memory subsets, the CD4+ cells were split. Libraries were prepared by immunoSEQ multiplex PCR; TCRdb keeps only in-frame clonotypes and omits some of them. Among hundreds of thousands of clones listed, roughly 70% were seen once. The sample comprised memory CD4+ T cells sorted from blood. This sample's subset: CD45RA-negative fraction. The sequence derives from a woman aged 25-40 years in good health. This chain joins TRBV9 and TRBJ2-1; 9 positions agree with TRBD2. The CDR3, as DNA: TGTGCCAGCAGCGTATATAACGGCGGGAGGGCCTCAGATGAGCAGTTCTTC. This codes for CASSVYNGGRASDEQFF.